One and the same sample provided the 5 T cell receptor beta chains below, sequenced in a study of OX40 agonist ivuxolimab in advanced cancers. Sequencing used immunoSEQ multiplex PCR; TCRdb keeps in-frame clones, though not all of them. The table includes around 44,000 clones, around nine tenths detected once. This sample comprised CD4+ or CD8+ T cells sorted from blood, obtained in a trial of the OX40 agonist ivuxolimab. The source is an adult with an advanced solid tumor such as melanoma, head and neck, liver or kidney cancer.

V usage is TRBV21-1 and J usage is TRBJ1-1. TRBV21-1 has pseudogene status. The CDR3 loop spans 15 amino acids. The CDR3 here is CASLGGVPGDTEAFF. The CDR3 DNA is TGTGCCAGCCTGGGGGGAGTACCCGGGGACACTGAAGCTTTCTTT.

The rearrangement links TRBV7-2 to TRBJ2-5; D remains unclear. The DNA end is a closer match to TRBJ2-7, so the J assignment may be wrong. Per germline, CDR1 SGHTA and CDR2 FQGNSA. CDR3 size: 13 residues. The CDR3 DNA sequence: TGTGCCAGCAGCTTACCACAGAACTACGAGCAGTACTTC. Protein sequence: CASSLPQNYEQYF.

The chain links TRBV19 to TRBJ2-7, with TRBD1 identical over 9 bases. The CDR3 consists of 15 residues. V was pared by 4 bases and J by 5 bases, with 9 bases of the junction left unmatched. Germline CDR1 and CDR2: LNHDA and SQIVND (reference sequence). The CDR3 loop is CASSTAGTGIDEQYF. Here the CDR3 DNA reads TGTGCCAGTAGTACGGCCGGGACAGGGATCGACGAGCAGTACTTC.

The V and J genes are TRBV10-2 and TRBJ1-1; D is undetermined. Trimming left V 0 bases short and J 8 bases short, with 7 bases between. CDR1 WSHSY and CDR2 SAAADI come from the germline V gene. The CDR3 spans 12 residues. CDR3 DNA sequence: TGCGCCAGCAGTGAGTCGAGGAAAGAAGCTTTCTTT. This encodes CASSESRKEAFF.

The CDR3 DNA sequence: TGTGCCAGCAGCTCGACCAGGGAAACTGAAGCTTTCTTT. Amino acids: CASSSTRETEAFF. This chain joins TRBV7-2 and TRBJ1-1; tentatively, D is TRBD1 (5 bases). The CDR3 loop spans 13 amino acids. V shed 4 bases and J shed 5 bases, with 11 bases lying between them. CDR1 is SGHTA and CDR2 is FQGNSA in the germline V gene.